This T cell receptor beta chain was found in a study of cytomegalovirus exposure and HLA in healthy donors. Points on this clone: The antigen remains undetermined.

Notes on the study in general: The authors confirmed in vitro that three CMV-associated chains were specific for CMV antigens.

Primers included in the PCR were 60 Vbeta and 13 Jbeta primers. In the authors' workflow: In a later analysis, 70 million to 80 million unique TCR beta chains included roughly 11 million shared by two or more donors. Sequencing was performed with immunoSEQ multiplex PCR; in TCRdb, only in-frame clones are kept and a portion is missing. Clone size and V and J calls were adopted from that table, with D and trimming inferred from the DNA. The sample shows over 150,000 clones, over 70% of them seen only once. Germline V CDR1 and CDR2: MNHNY, SVGAGI (reference sequence). V was clipped by 7 bases and J by 3 bases, with 16 bases between them. There are 14 residues in the CDR3.

The receptor was derived from a woman aged 30 to 39 in good health and CMV-seronegative. This chain uses TRBV6-6 with TRBJ2-7, with D tentatively TRBD1 (5 bases). The source material was PBMCs. CDR3 in DNA: TGTGCCAGCACCTCCGACAGCCGACTCTACGAGCAGTACTTC. Translation gives CASTSDSRLYEQYF.